This entry lists 30 T cell receptor beta chains sequenced from one sample in a study of shared clonotypes between healthy human individuals. Terminally differentiated effector memory CD45RA+ cells were excluded by CCR7 positive selection of CD45RO-negative cells. The data were produced by immunoSEQ multiplex PCR, yet TCRdb's version contains in-frame clones alone and is incomplete. The top ten hold around 24% of the sample, which has 750,000 to 1,000,000 clones, around 92% seen once. The sample comprised naive CD8+ T cells sorted from blood. The origin of the receptors is a man in his thirties or forties in good health.

CDR3 loop: CASSPRDGGPEQYF. CDR3 DNA: TGCGCCAGCAGCCCCAGAGACGGAGGCCCCGAGCAGTACTTC. V usage is TRBV4-1 and J usage is TRBJ2-7, with a possible D match to TRBD2 (5 bases). This CDR3 comprises 14 residues. V lost 4 bases, J lost 6 bases, and 16 bases lay in between. Germline CDR1 reads MGHRA; CDR2 reads YSYEKL.

V is TRBV27 and J is TRBJ1-1, with TRBD1 matching 11 bases. J gave up 4 bases and V 6 bases, and 10 bases lay outside the gene matches. The germline CDR1 and CDR2 sequences are MNHEY and SMNVEV (reference sequence). The CDR3 loop spans 16 amino acids. CDR3 protein: CASSRFPGTGGTEAFF. The CDR3, as DNA: TGTGCCAGCAGCCGTTTTCCCGGGACAGGGGGCACTGAAGCTTTCTTT.

This chain joins TRBV27 and TRBJ1-2; a weak D match, TRBD1 (6 bases). CDR1 and CDR2 (germline): MNHEY, SMNVEV (reference sequence). Trimming left V 3 bases short and J 4 bases short, with 12 bases between. The CDR3 sequence is 14 residues long. The CDR3 nucleotides are TGTGCCAGCAGTTTCCTCGGACAGTTCTATGGCTACACCTTC. Translated: CASSFLGQFYGYTF.

V and J are TRBV4-3 and TRBJ2-5; D possibly uses TRBD1 or TRBD2 (5 bases each). Germline lookup yields CDR1 LGHNA and CDR2 YSLEER. This CDR3 spans 15 amino acids. V dropped 0 bases and J dropped 0 bases, with 8 bases sitting between them. Written as DNA, the CDR3 is TGCGCCAGCAGCCAAGAAAGGGGACACCAAGAGACCCAGTACTTC. Amino acid sequence: CASSQERGHQETQYF.

The chain recombines TRBV27 with TRBJ1-4; TRBD1 matches 9 bases. V gave up 5 bases and J gave up 0 bases; unmatched junction bases: 16. CDR3 length: 20 amino acids. CDR1 and CDR2 from the germline V gene are MNHEY and SMNVEV (reference sequence). The DNA for the CDR3 is TGTGCCAGCAGTCATCTTACCGGGACAGGGAGATTTGCAACTAATGAAAAACTGTTTTTT. Translation gives CASSHLTGTGRFATNEKLFF.

The J gene is TRBJ2-3, the V gene TRBV19; D perhaps matches TRBD1 (6 bases). Trimming cost V 3 bases and J 6 bases, with 10 bases left between them. CDR1 and CDR2 (germline): LNHDA, SQIVND (reference sequence). The CDR3 spans 13 residues. CDR3 nucleotide sequence: TGTGCCAGTAGTATTCCAGGGGCTGATACGCAGTATTTT. Its protein product is CASSIPGADTQYF.

The sample holds a few counts of this clone. In the same sample, other DNA sequences code for this CDR3. This rearrangement joins TRBV9 to TRBJ2-3; the D is unclear. The V end lost 0 bases, the J end lost 0 bases, and 5 bases lay between the germline ends. The CDR3 extends over 14 amino acids. CDR1 is SGDLS, CDR2 YYNGEE, per germline. CDR3 amino acids: CASSVVDSTDTQYF. CDR3 DNA: TGTGCCAGCAGCGTAGTAGATAGCACAGATACGCAGTATTTT.

The gene calls are TRBV9 and TRBJ2-7, with 9 bases fitting TRBD2. V lost 4 bases and J lost 5; bases outside the gene matches: 7. The CDR3 runs 14 residues. Germline V gene sequence: CDR1 SGDLS, CDR2 YYNGEE. CDR3 sequence (DNA): TGTGCCAGCAGCCCTAGCGGGAATTTCCACGAGCAGTACTTC. Encoded protein: CASSPSGNFHEQYF.

The genes are TRBV6-5 and TRBJ2-7; D is perhaps TRBD2 (6 bases). Germline assignment: CDR1 MNHEY and CDR2 SVGAGI. V was clipped by 4 bases and J by 11 bases, with 18 bases between them. The CDR3 consists of 13 residues. In DNA, the CDR3 is TGTGCCAGCAGTTCCCGACTGCAGACTAGGGAGTACTTC. Translation gives CASSSRLQTREYF.

The J gene is TRBJ2-7, the V gene TRBV11-2; no clear D. This CDR3 is built from 16 residues. The germline CDR1 and CDR2 sequences are SGHAT and FQNNGV. The V end lost 1 base, the J end lost 1 base, and 14 bases lay between the germline ends. CDR3 protein: CASSLALRRTSYEQYF. The DNA of the CDR3 is TGTGCCAGCAGCTTAGCTCTGAGACGGACGTCCTACGAGCAGTACTTC.

This clone was detected once. The J gene is TRBJ1-2, the V gene TRBV4-3, with no clear D. CDR3 length: 15 residues. V dropped 3 bases and J dropped 7 bases, with 18 bases sitting between them. Germline V gives CDR1 LGHNA, CDR2 YSLEER. DNA for the CDR3: TGCGCCAGCAGCCAGAGTGTAACCGGACTCGCTGGCTACACCTTC. It specifies CASSQSVTGLAGYTF.

This sequence joins TRBV7-6 and TRBJ1-1, with a possible D match to TRBD1 (5 bases). CDR3 length: 15 amino acids. V was shortened by 5 bases and J by 1 base, with 14 bases between the two germline ends. CDR1 is SGHVS, CDR2 FNYEAQ, per germline. CDR3 nucleotides: TGTGCCAGCAGCGGGGACCTCGGGTGGAACACTGAAGCTTTCTTT. This codes for CASSGDLGWNTEAFF.

The J gene is TRBJ1-4, the V gene TRBV11-2; possible D gene TRBD1, 6 bases. Germline V lookup: CDR1 SGHAT, CDR2 FQNNGV. This CDR3 has 16 amino acids. The V end lost 5 bases, the J end lost 7 bases, and 20 bases lay between the germline ends. Here the CDR3 reads CASSVGTFQSREKLFF. In DNA, the CDR3 is TGTGCCAGCAGCGTAGGGACATTTCAATCTCGTGAAAAACTGTTTTTT.

The CDR3 DNA follows: TGTGCCAGCAGTTACCCCGGGTACGGGGAGCTGTTTTTT. Its protein is CASSYPGYGELFF. The chain carries TRBV6-6 and TRBJ2-2; D unresolved. The CDR3 sequence is 13 residues long. Trimming shortened V by 2 bases and J by 7 bases, and 8 bases separated the two germline ends. Germline assignment: CDR1 MNHNY and CDR2 SVGAGI (reference sequence).

This clone was picked up one time. The gene calls are TRBV7-9 and TRBJ2-1; D remains ambiguous. The germline V gene encodes CDR1 SEHNR and CDR2 FQNEAQ (reference sequence). Trimming removed 4 bases from V and 7 bases from J, with 11 bases in between. The CDR3 consists of 13 residues. DNA of the CDR3: TGTGCCAGCAGCTCGTACCCAGAAAATGAGCAGTTCTTC. Translated, it gives CASSSYPENEQFF.

J is TRBJ2-1 and V is TRBV29-1; TRBD2 matches 14 bases. J gave up 5 bases and V 6 bases, and 18 bases lay outside the gene matches. Germline V lookup: CDR1 SQVTM, CDR2 ANQGSEA. This CDR3 contains 19 residues. The CDR3 here is CSVDPGLAGAAPWDNEQFF. Written as DNA, the CDR3 is TGCAGCGTAGATCCGGGACTAGCGGGAGCAGCCCCTTGGGACAATGAGCAGTTCTTC.

This chain joins TRBV5-8 and TRBJ2-1; D is uncertain. The CDR3 contains 14 residues. V was shortened by 2 bases and J by 8 bases, with 14 bases between the two germline ends. Germline V lookup: CDR1 SGHTS, CDR2 YDEGEE. The CDR3 sequence: CASSLTVTTYEQFF. The DNA of the CDR3 is TGTGCCAGCAGCTTAACGGTAACGACGTATGAGCAGTTCTTC.

Worth noting for this clone: Within the sample, other DNA sequences also encode this same CDR3. J is TRBJ2-1 and V is TRBV5-1; the match to TRBD2 covers 14 bases. Losses at the gene ends were 4 bases for V and 6 bases for J; bases not matched to a gene: 3. This CDR3 has 15 amino acids. Germline CDR1 is SGHRS and CDR2 is YFSETQ. DNA for the CDR3: TGCGCCAGCAGCCCTGGGACTAGCGGGAGCAATGAGCAGTTCTTC. Residues: CASSPGTSGSNEQFF. The variable domain in full, completed from reference TRBV5-1 and TRBJ2-1, reads KAGVTQTPRYLIKTRGQQVTLSCSPISGHRSVSWYQQTPGQGLQFLFEYFSETQRNKGNFPGRFSGRQFSNSRSEMNVSTLELGDSALYLCASSPGTSGSNEQFFGPGTRLTVL.

This rearrangement joins TRBV5-8 to TRBJ1-5, with TRBD1 matching over 7 bases. J was trimmed by 5 bases and V by 4 bases; bases with no gene match: 3. The CDR3 loop spans 13 amino acids. Germline V gene data show CDR1 as SGHTS and CDR2 as YDEGEE. The CDR3 region has the DNA TGTGCCAGCAGCATAACAGGGGATCAGCCCCAGCATTTT. Translated: CASSITGDQPQHF.

This chain connects TRBV5-5 to TRBJ2-7, with 7 bases matching TRBD1. Germline V gives CDR1 SGHKS, CDR2 YYEKEE (reference sequence). Trimming at V came to 4 bases and at J to 6 bases, leaving 13 bases not matched to a gene. The CDR3 is 15 amino acids. CDR3 DNA: TGTGCCAGCAGCCACCGACAGGGCCCCTTGGGCGAGCAGTACTTC. Protein sequence: CASSHRQGPLGEQYF.

This sequence joins TRBV11-3 and TRBJ2-1; maybe TRBD2 (5 bases). With 5 bases removed from V and 6 bases from J, the gap between germline ends came to 14 bases. Germline CDR1 SGHNT, CDR2 YENEEA. The CDR3 extends over 14 amino acids. Written as DNA, the CDR3 is TGTGCCAGCAGCCCGACGACCGGGGTCAATGAGCAGTTCTTC. Its protein is CASSPTTGVNEQFF.

About this clone itself: A much larger clone sits a single nucleotide away, making a read error possible. The chain joins TRBV28 to TRBJ2-3, with D unclear. Germline V lookup: CDR1 MDHEN, CDR2 SYDVKM. This CDR3 is 11 amino acids long. V gave up 5 bases and J gave up 2 bases, with 2 bases separating them. The CDR3: CASSPTDTQYF. The CDR3, as DNA: TGTGCCAGCAGTCCCACAGATACGCAGTATTTT.

The rearrangement links TRBV15 to TRBJ2-2, with 7 positions matching TRBD1. V dropped 5 bases and J dropped 3; count of bases not matched to a gene: 12. The CDR3 has 17 amino acids. From germline, CDR1 is LNHNV and CDR2 YYDKDF (reference sequence). The CDR3 coding sequence is TGTGCCACCAGCTCCTCTCTGGGACAGCGATACACCGGGGAGCTGTTTTTT. Translating gives CATSSSLGQRYTGELFF.

The genes are TRBV19 and TRBJ2-1, with a weak D call TRBD1 (5 bases). The CDR3 is 15 residues long. Germline CDR1 and CDR2: LNHDA and SQIVND (reference sequence). V was cut by 3 bases and J by 4 bases, with 13 bases left in between. The CDR3 loop reads CASSMYGQGYNEQFF. The CDR3 DNA is TGTGCCAGTAGTATGTACGGGCAGGGTTACAATGAGCAGTTCTTC.

The table lists this clone with a count of one. V usage is TRBV25-1 and J usage is TRBJ1-1; TRBD1 is a possible D gene (5 bases). Trimming took 0 bases from V and 3 from J, leaving 14 bases between them. The CDR3 extends over 16 amino acids. Germline V lookup: CDR1 MGHDK, CDR2 SYGVNS. The CDR3, as DNA: TGTGCCAGCAGTGAATACGGTGGGACGATCGACACTGAAGCTTTCTTT. Translation: CASSEYGGTIDTEAFF.

V usage is TRBV6-5 and J usage is TRBJ2-7; D is possibly TRBD1 (6 bases). In germline, CDR1 is MNHEY, CDR2 SVGAGI. Trimming took 5 bases from V and 4 from J, leaving 9 bases between them. The CDR3 consists of 12 residues. CDR3 sequence: CASSAQGYEQYF. In nucleotides, the CDR3 is TGTGCCAGCAGTGCACAGGGATACGAGCAGTACTTC.

The chain combines TRBV6-5 with TRBJ1-2; D unclear. CDR1 and CDR2 from the germline V gene are MNHEY and SVGAGI. Trimming removed 5 bases at V and 4 bases at J, with 11 bases between. This CDR3 comprises 13 residues. In nucleotides, the CDR3 is TGTGCCAGCAGTGGAACTGGACCCTATGGCTACACCTTC. This encodes CASSGTGPYGYTF.

V gene TRBV27 combines with J gene TRBJ2-1; TRBD2 aligns across 10 bases. In germline, CDR1 is MNHEY, CDR2 SMNVEV (reference sequence). After removal of 2 bases from V and 1 base from J, the junction contained 2 bases not matched to a gene. The CDR3 runs to 16 residues. The CDR3, as DNA: TGTGCCAGCAGTTTAAGAGCGGGAGGGTCCTACAATGAGCAGTTCTTC. Its protein is CASSLRAGGSYNEQFF.

The rearrangement joins TRBV14 to TRBJ1-1; D possibly corresponds to TRBD1 (6 bases). This CDR3 has 19 amino acids. V was trimmed by 0 bases and J by 5 bases, leaving 25 bases between them. Germline CDR1 and CDR2: SGHDN and FVKESK. In DNA, the CDR3 is TGTGCCAGCAGCCAAGAGGGACCGGGACAAGGATTCAGGTGGACTGAAGCTTTCTTT. This encodes CASSQEGPGQGFRWTEAFF.

This chain links TRBV28 with TRBJ1-1; D is unclear. Per germline, CDR1 MDHEN and CDR2 SYDVKM. This CDR3 spans 15 amino acids. Deletions cut 4 bases from V and 0 bases from J, with 12 bases between. In DNA, the CDR3 is TGTGCCAGCAGTTCCTTTACAGAGATGAACACTGAAGCTTTCTTT. It specifies CASSSFTEMNTEAFF.